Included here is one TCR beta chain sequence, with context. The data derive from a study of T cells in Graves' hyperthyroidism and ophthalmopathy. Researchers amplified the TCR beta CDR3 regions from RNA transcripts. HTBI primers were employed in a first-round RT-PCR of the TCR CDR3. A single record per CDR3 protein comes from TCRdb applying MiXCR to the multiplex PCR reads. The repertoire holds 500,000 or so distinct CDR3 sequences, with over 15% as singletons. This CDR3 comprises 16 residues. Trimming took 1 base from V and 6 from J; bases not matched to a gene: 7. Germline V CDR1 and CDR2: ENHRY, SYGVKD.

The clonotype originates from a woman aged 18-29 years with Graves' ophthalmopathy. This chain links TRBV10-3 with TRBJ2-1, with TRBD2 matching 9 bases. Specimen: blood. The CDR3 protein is CAISELIAGVTNEQFF. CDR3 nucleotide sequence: TGTGCCATCAGTGAGTTGATAGCGGGAGTCACCAATGAGCAGTTCTTC.